Given below is one TCR beta chain in context. The method was immunoSEQ multiplex PCR; TCRdb's version includes in-frame clones alone and lacks a portion of them. The table includes around 25,000 clones, approximately 69% detected once. The length of the CDR3 is 14 residues. V dropped 9 bases and J dropped 2 bases, with 14 bases sitting between them. The germline gives CDR1 LNHDA, CDR2 SQIVND (reference sequence). This record belongs to a study of immune evolution from preneoplasia to lung adenocarcinoma. On the study more broadly: HLA loss of heterozygosity: about 7% AIS, about 15% MIA, over 30% ADC, none AAH.

Premalignant or tumor cells were enriched by macro-dissection after pathologic assessment. This chain joins TRBV19 and TRBJ2-1, with D perhaps given as TRBD1 or TRBD2 (5 bases each). Sample: FFPE invasive lung adenocarcinoma tissue. The sequence was collected from a person in their sixties with invasive lung adenocarcinoma. Some clones in this sample may be carry-over from other donors' samples. The CDR3 nucleotides read TGTGCCAGAGGGGAACCGGGGACCTACAATGAGCAGTTCTTC. Protein product: CARGEPGTYNEQFF.